Presented here are 24 T cell receptor beta chains from one specimen sequenced in a study of human T cells and chemical hapten exposure. MiXCR, applied by TCRdb to the RACE reads, yields one record per CDR3 protein. The sample carries fewer than 400,000 distinct CDR3 sequences, approximately 6.3% recorded once. Time point noted: patch test 1, 2 weeks after DPC sensitization. Noted treatment: therapeutic diphenylcyclopropenone sensitization with weekly scalp DPC. Sequenced here: whole blood, sampled in connection with sensitization to the hapten diphenylcyclopropenone (DPC). The receptors were gathered from a young woman with alopecia areata. Some clones in this sample may be carry-over from other donors' samples.

Ten or more counts support this clonotype. V usage is TRBV4-1 and J usage is TRBJ1-2; no definite D call. Germline values: CDR1 MGHRA, CDR2 YSYEKL. This CDR3 is 14 amino acids long. Trimming left V 3 bases short and J 4 bases short, with 12 bases between. CDR3 in DNA: TGCGCCAGCAGCCAGGGTACTTGGGGCTATGGCTACACCTTC. It translates to CASSQGTWGYGYTF.

This clonotype has ten or more counts. This rearrangement joins TRBV20-1 to TRBJ2-3, with 14 bases identical to TRBD2. CDR3 size: 15 residues. V was pared by 5 bases and J by 2 bases, with 3 bases of the junction left unmatched. CDR1 DFQATT and CDR2 SNEGSKA come from the germline V gene (reference sequence). DNA of the CDR3: TGCAGTGCTGGACTAGCGGGGGGCGTCACAGATACGCAGTATTTT. Protein sequence: CSAGLAGGVTDTQYF.

This clonotype was picked up a small number of times. The chain has TRBV20-1 and TRBJ2-1; no clear D gene. In germline, CDR1 is DFQATT, CDR2 SNEGSKA (reference sequence). The germline V and J ends were trimmed by 1 base and 0 bases, with 13 bases remaining between them. The CDR3 sequence is 16 residues long. The CDR3 region has the DNA TGCAGTGCTAGAGTTTTGCGGCTTAGCTCCTACAATGAGCAGTTCTTC. This encodes CSARVLRLSSYNEQFF.

J is TRBJ2-2 and V is TRBV27; D possibly corresponds to TRBD2 (6 bases). CDR1 and CDR2 (germline): MNHEY, SMNVEV (reference sequence). CDR3 length: 16 residues. The V and J ends lost 3 bases and 0 bases respectively, with 11 bases between them. The chain's CDR3 is CASSLGGGSNTGELFF. In DNA, the CDR3 is TGTGCCAGCAGTTTGGGTGGGGGGTCGAACACCGGGGAGCTGTTTTTT.

This clonotype was seen a handful of times. The genes are TRBV3-1 and TRBJ1-5; unclear D gene. Germline V gene lookup returns CDR1 LGHDT and CDR2 YNNKEL (reference sequence). V gave up 1 base and J gave up 10 bases, with 14 bases separating them. This CDR3 comprises 14 residues. The CDR3 DNA follows: TGTGCCAGCAGCCAAGGGGTCCCTCACGTTCCCCAGCATTTT. As protein: CASSQGVPHVPQHF.

This clonotype was seen a handful of times. V is TRBV14 and J is TRBJ2-1; D gene ambiguous. The length of the CDR3 is 16 residues. Germline CDR1 is SGHDN and CDR2 is FVKESK. V was trimmed by 0 bases and J by 4 bases, leaving 13 bases between them. The CDR3 sequence: CASSQDGSFTYNEQFF. Written as DNA, the CDR3 is TGTGCCAGCAGCCAAGATGGATCCTTCACGTACAATGAGCAGTTCTTC.

This clonotype has ten or more counts. The V gene is TRBV29-1, the J gene TRBJ1-4; TRBD1 matches at 7 bases. The CDR3 has 12 residues. The V and J ends lost 6 bases and 4 bases, in that order; junction bases with no gene match: 2. Looked up from germline, CDR1 is SQVTM and CDR2 is ANQGSEA. CDR3 amino acids: CSVGQYNEKLFF. The DNA of the CDR3 is TGCAGCGTGGGACAGTATAATGAAAAACTGTTTTTT.

This clonotype was seen a few times. The chain uses TRBV5-1 and TRBJ1-2, with unresolved D. CDR1 SGHRS and CDR2 YFSETQ come from the germline V gene. CDR3 length: 12 residues. The germline V and J ends were trimmed by 0 bases and 6 bases, with 6 bases remaining between them. The CDR3 loop reads CASSLGGDGYTF. The DNA for the CDR3 is TGCGCCAGCAGCTTGGGCGGGGATGGCTACACCTTC.

This chain uses TRBV20-1 with TRBJ2-3, with D hard to call. Germline CDR1 is DFQATT and CDR2 is SNEGSKA (reference sequence). The CDR3 is made up of 14 amino acids. Between the trimmed V and J ends, which lost 0 bases and 11 bases, there was a span of 18 bases. The CDR3 DNA follows: TGCAGTGCTAGAGATCCCCTACGGGCCTCCTTGCAGTATTTT. Its translation is CSARDPLRASLQYF.

This clonotype appeared a few times. The rearrangement links TRBV6-6 to TRBJ1-2; perhaps TRBD1 as D (6 bases). Trimming stripped 9 bases from V and 4 bases from J, with 15 bases between. CDR3 length: 13 residues. The germline V gene encodes CDR1 MNHNY and CDR2 SVGAGI (reference sequence). CDR3 amino acids: CASSQGSSYGYTF. CDR3 DNA: TGTGCCAGTAGTCAGGGGTCCAGCTATGGCTACACCTTC.

The chain is built from TRBV6-5 and TRBJ2-1, with 8 bases that match TRBD1. Unmatched junction bases numbered 6, after V lost 7 bases and J lost 13 bases. CDR3 length: 11 amino acids. The germline V gene has CDR1 MNHEY and CDR2 SVGAGI. The CDR3 DNA is TGTGCCAGCACCAGGGGGCTAATCCAGTTCTTC. This sequence encodes CASTRGLIQFF.

The rearrangement joins TRBV3-1 to TRBJ1-4; a possible D gene is TRBD1 (6 bases). CDR1 is LGHDT and CDR2 is YNNKEL in the germline V gene (reference sequence). The ends were cut back, 3 bases at V and 3 bases at J, with 8 bases in the middle. The CDR3 is 14 residues long. The CDR3 region is CASSQGASNEKLFF. The CDR3 DNA reads as TGTGCCAGCAGCCAGGGGGCGTCTAATGAAAAACTGTTTTTT.

In its sample, this clonotype was seen a few times. The CDR3 DNA reads TGTGCCAGCAGCTTAGGGACAGTATCGAACACTGAAGCTTTCTTT. Amino acid sequence: CASSLGTVSNTEAFF. This sequence joins TRBV7-3 and TRBJ1-1; 7 bases fit TRBD1. Germline CDR1 and CDR2: SGHTA and FQGTGA. This CDR3 is built from 15 residues. V trimming: 2 bases; J trimming: 1 base; junction bases outside the gene matches: 4.

This clonotype occurred many times. V is TRBV20-1 and J is TRBJ2-1, with 10 bases aligning to TRBD1. V was clipped by 3 bases and J by 2 bases; unmatched bases: 4. The germline V gene encodes CDR1 DFQATT and CDR2 SNEGSKA (reference sequence). The length of the CDR3 is 15 residues. The CDR3 DNA sequence: TGCAGTGCTAGCGACAGGGGGCAGCCCTACAATGAGCAGTTCTTC. Residues: CSASDRGQPYNEQFF.

This clonotype was detected only a few times. The CDR3 coding sequence is TGCGCCAGCAGCCAAGATTTAACGGGTCAGCCCCAGCATTTT. Encoded protein: CASSQDLTGQPQHF. V is TRBV4-1 and J is TRBJ1-5; D gene uncertain. V was pared by 0 bases and J by 6 bases, with 9 bases between. The CDR3 is 14 residues long. CDR1 is MGHRA, CDR2 YSYEKL, per germline.

This clonotype was recorded a few times. V is TRBV7-2 and J is TRBJ2-7, with a tentative D call TRBD2 (6 bases). V was pared by 2 bases and J by 12 bases, with 17 bases between. CDR3 length: 13 residues. The V gene's germline CDR1 is SGHTA and CDR2 FQGNSA. CDR3 in DNA: TGTGCCAGCAGCTTAATTGGACTACCTACGCTGTACTTC. Translation gives CASSLIGLPTLYF. Combining the CDR3 with reference TRBV7-2 and TRBJ2-7 gives the whole variable domain GAGVSQSPSNKVTEKGKDVELRCDPISGHTALYWYRQSLGQGLEFLIYFQGNSAPDKSGLPSDRFSAERTGGSVSTLTIQRTQQEDSAVYLCASSLIGLPTLYFGPGTRLTVT.

There are many counts of this clonotype. V usage is TRBV7-3 and J usage is TRBJ1-6, with TRBD1 matching 7 bases. Germline loops: CDR1 SGHTA, CDR2 FQGTGA. Germline trimming cut 5 bases from V and 8 bases from J; bases unmatched to any gene: 6. The CDR3 sequence is 14 residues long. Here the CDR3 reads CASSRQGSDSPLHF. CDR3 nucleotide sequence: TGTGCCAGCAGCCGACAGGGTAGCGATTCACCCCTCCACTTT.

The chain employs TRBV12-3 or TRBV12-4 and TRBJ1-2; possible D gene TRBD1, 5 bases. This CDR3 region has 12 residues. The V end lost 3 bases, the J end lost 9 bases, and 11 bases lay between the germline ends. CDR3 sequence: CASSFAGFSYTF. The CDR3 DNA follows: TGTGCCAGCAGTTTCGCAGGGTTCAGCTACACCTTC.

This clonotype was observed a few times. CDR3 bases: TGTGCCAGCAGAGTCGGGGGCAGGGACACCGGGGAGCTGTTTTTT. Its translation is CASRVGGRDTGELFF. This sequence joins TRBV6-2 or TRBV6-3 and TRBJ2-2; D may be TRBD1 or TRBD2 (6 bases each). V dropped 6 bases and J dropped 3 bases, with 14 bases sitting between them. Germline V lookup: CDR1 MNHEY, CDR2 SVGEGT. The CDR3 consists of 15 residues.

The chain carries TRBV15 and TRBJ2-7, with a weak D call TRBD1 (6 bases). The ends were cut back, 0 bases at V and 5 bases at J, with 14 bases in the middle. CDR3 size: 15 residues. The germline V gene encodes CDR1 LNHNV and CDR2 YYDKDF (reference sequence). The CDR3 loop reads CATSRDRRGFDEQYF. DNA of the CDR3: TGTGCCACCAGCAGAGATCGCAGGGGTTTCGACGAGCAGTACTTC. The full variable domain, rest sourced from reference TRBV15 and TRBJ2-7, is DAMVIQNPRYQVTQFGKPVTLSCSQTLNHNVMYWYQQKSSQAPKLLFHYYDKDFNNEADTPDNFQSRRPNTSFCFLDIRSPGLGDTAMYLCATSRDRRGFDEQYFGPGTRLTVT.

In this sample, this clonotype turned up a few times. This sequence joins TRBV6-5 and TRBJ2-3; D ambiguous. Trimming pared 6 bases from V and 5 bases from J, leaving 9 bases between. This CDR3 is built from 12 residues. The germline V gene has CDR1 MNHEY and CDR2 SVGAGI. CDR3 sequence (DNA): TGTGCCAGCAGCCCTGATGAAGATACGCAGTATTTT. Its translation is CASSPDEDTQYF.

This clonotype has only a few counts. The chain combines TRBV6-5 with TRBJ1-1; D unclear. Germline V gene lookup returns CDR1 MNHEY and CDR2 SVGAGI. This CDR3 spans 11 amino acids. Trimming shortened V by 5 bases and J by 7 bases, and 8 bases separated the two germline ends. The CDR3 bases are TGTGCCAGCAGTCGATCAAGTGAAGCTTTCTTT. This gives the protein CASSRSSEAFF.

A word on this clonotype: This may be a read error: a much more frequent sequence differs by one nucleotide. The V and J genes are TRBV5-1 and TRBJ2-3; D gene ambiguous. The CDR3 extends over 14 amino acids. CDR1 is SGHRS and CDR2 is YFSETQ in the germline V gene. CDR3 bases: TGCGCCAGCAGCCTACGTTCGGCTCTAGATATGCAGTATTTT. Protein: CASSLRSALDMQYF.

In this sample, this clonotype turned up many times. The rearrangement uses TRBV12-3 or TRBV12-4 and TRBJ2-7; D gene uncertain. The CDR3 is 14 amino acids. The germline V and J ends were trimmed by 3 bases and 0 bases, with 9 bases remaining between them. The CDR3 sequence: CASSLRQSSYEQYF. The CDR3 nucleotides read TGTGCCAGCAGTTTGCGCCAGAGCTCCTACGAGCAGTACTTC.